The entry below describes one TCR beta chain. As yet, its antigen is unknown. These data come from a study of cytomegalovirus exposure and HLA in healthy donors. General study points: It is likely that the observed cluster of highly shared sequence variants was a sequencing artifact. A later analysis linked a missense DCLRE1C variant to TCR beta V- and J-gene trimming.

Germline V gene sequence: CDR1 MGHRA, CDR2 YSYEKL. Trimming removed 2 bases at V and 7 bases at J, with 12 bases between. The CDR3 has 15 residues. Primers: 60 Vbeta forward and 13 Jbeta reverse. Here immunoSEQ multiplex PCR was the method, and the copy in TCRdb shows in-frame clones only, minus some. Of about 200,000 clones listed, around 83% are singletons. The sequence came from a girl between 5 and 17 years old in good health and CMV-seronegative. The material sequenced was PBMCs. The V gene is TRBV4-1, the J gene TRBJ1-6; tentatively, D is TRBD1 (6 bases). DNA for the CDR3: TGCGCCAGCAGCCAACCGGGACAACGGAATTCACCCCTCCACTTT. Protein: CASSQPGQRNSPLHF.